This entry is about one TCR beta chain. Per the original data handling: The assay estimated nucleated cells by amplifying reference gene primers. Some clones are missing from TCRdb's copy, which holds only in-frame ones; the method was immunoSEQ multiplex PCR. That table supplies the V and J calls and clone size; D and trimming were determined from the DNA. The sample holds about 230,000 clones; 75% to 85% are singletons and the top ten take roughly 1.3%. The Seattle patients, enrolled during active infection, were followed longitudinally. The sample is drawn from a study of blood T cell repertoires in COVID-19. The CDR3 consists of 16 residues. J lost 1 base, V lost 3 bases, and 5 bases had no gene match. Germline V gene sequence: CDR1 SGDLS, CDR2 YYNGEE.

Material: peripheral blood. The TCR sequence derives from a woman aged 25 to 45 with COVID-19, enrolled during active disease. The V and J genes are TRBV9 and TRBJ1-2, with TRBD1 matching 11 bases. The DNA of the CDR3 is TGTGCCAGCAGCGCCGGGACAGGGGGAAATAACTATGGCTACACCTTC. Translated, it gives CASSAGTGGNNYGYTF.